This TCR beta chain stems from a study of T cell changes during pregnancy in multiple sclerosis. Sequencing was performed with immunoSEQ multiplex PCR; in TCRdb, only in-frame clones are kept and a portion is missing. The repertoire holds about 35,000 clones, with around nine tenths as singletons. The ends lost 0 bases at V and 2 bases at J; junction bases unmatched: 0. Per the germline V gene, CDR1 is KGHSH and CDR2 is LQKENI. The CDR3 is made up of 15 amino acids. The material was CD4+ T cells from peripheral blood mononuclear cells, obtained after pregnancy. V gene TRBV18 combines with J gene TRBJ2-7; TRBD2 matches at 11 bases. The receptor was isolated from a female donor in good health, enrolled as a control in a pregnancy study. DNA of the CDR3: TGTGCCAGCTCACCACCTAGCGGGGGGGCCTACGAGCAGTACTTC. This encodes CASSPPSGGAYEQYF.